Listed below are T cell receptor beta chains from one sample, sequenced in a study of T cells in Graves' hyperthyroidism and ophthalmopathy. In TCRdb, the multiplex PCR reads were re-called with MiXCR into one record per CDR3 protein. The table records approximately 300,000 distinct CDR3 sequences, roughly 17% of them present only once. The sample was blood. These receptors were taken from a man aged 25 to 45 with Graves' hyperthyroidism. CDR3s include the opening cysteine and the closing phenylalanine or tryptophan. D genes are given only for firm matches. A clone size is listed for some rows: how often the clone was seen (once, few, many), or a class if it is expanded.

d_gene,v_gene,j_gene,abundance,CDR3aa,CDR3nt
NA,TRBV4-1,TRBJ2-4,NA,CASSQEGTAGYIQYF,TGCGCCAGCAGCCAAGAGGGGACAGCGGGGTACATTCAGTACTTC
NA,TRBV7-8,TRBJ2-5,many,CASSFYGGETQYF,TGTGCCAGCAGCTTCTACGGGGGAGAGACCCAGTACTTC
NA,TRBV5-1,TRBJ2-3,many,CASSLDPGRYTDTQYF,TGCGCCAGCAGCTTGGATCCAGGGAGATATACAGATACGCAGTATTTT
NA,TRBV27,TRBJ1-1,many,CASSLEGGEAFF,TGTGCCAGCAGTTTAGAAGGGGGTGAAGCTTTCTTT
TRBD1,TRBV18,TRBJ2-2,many,CASSPQSTGVTGELFF,TGTGCCAGCTCACCACAGTCAACAGGGGTGACCGGGGAGCTGTTTTTT
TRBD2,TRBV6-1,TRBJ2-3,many,CATRLAESTDTQYF,TGTGCCACAAGACTAGCGGAGAGCACAGATACGCAGTATTTT
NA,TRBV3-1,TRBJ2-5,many,CASALVPQETQYF,TGTGCCAGCGCACTGGTACCCCAAGAGACCCAGTACTTC
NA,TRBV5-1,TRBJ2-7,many,CASSLGPGSYEQYF,TGTGCCAGCAGCCTCGGACCGGGGTCCTACGAGCAGTACTTC
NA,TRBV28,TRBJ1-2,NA,CAIFPTEAGYGYTF,TGTGCCATTTTCCCTACGGAGGCCGGGTATGGCTACACCTTC
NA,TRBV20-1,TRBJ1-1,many,CSARDSGAEAFF,TGCAGTGCTAGAGATTCAGGGGCTGAAGCTTTCTTT
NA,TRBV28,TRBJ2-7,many,CASSWTPDGEQYF,TGTGCCAGCAGTTGGACTCCAGACGGCGAGCAGTACTTC
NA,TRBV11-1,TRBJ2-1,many,CASSFAPPRTIEQFF,TGTGCCAGCAGCTTTGCGCCCCCCCGAACAATTGAGCAGTTCTTC
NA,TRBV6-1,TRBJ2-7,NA,CASSLDRDSAEQYF,TGTGCCAGCAGTCTCGACAGAGACTCTGCCGAGCAGTACTTC
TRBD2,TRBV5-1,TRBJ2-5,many,CASSSGLAGLQETQYF,TGCGCCAGCAGCTCGGGACTAGCGGGTCTACAAGAGACCCAGTACTTC
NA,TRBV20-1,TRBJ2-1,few,CSARVRTSNEQFF,TGCAGTGCTAGAGTCAGGACCTCCAATGAGCAGTTCTTC
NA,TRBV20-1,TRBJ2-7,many,CSVESGLSSYEQYF,TGCAGTGTCGAATCGGGACTCAGCTCCTACGAGCAGTACTTC
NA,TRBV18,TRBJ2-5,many,CASSPSPGEETQYF,TGTGCCAGCTCACCCTCCCCGGGGGAAGAGACCCAGTACTTC
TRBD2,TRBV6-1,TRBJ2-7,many,CASSASGRPSYEQYF,TGTGCCAGCAGCGCTAGCGGGAGGCCTTCCTACGAGCAGTACTTC
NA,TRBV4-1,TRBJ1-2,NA,CASSPLKDKVYGYTF,TGCGCCAGCAGCCCACTTAAGGACAAGGTCTATGGCTACACCTTC
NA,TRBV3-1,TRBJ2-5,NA,CASSQKIRKSGAGETQYF,TGTGCCAGCAGCCAAAAGATAAGAAAGTCGGGGGCGGGAGAGACCCAGTACTTC
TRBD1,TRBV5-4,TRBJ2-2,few,CAENQGAGELFF,TGTGCCGAAAACCAGGGGGCCGGGGAGCTGTTTTTT
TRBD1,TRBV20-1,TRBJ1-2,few,CSASSRDRAGGYTF,TGCAGTGCTAGTTCGCGGGACAGGGCGGGAGGCTACACCTTC
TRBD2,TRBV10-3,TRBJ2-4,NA,CAISGGTSGSSNIQYF,TGTGCCATCAGTGGCGGGACTAGCGGGAGTTCCAACATTCAGTACTTC
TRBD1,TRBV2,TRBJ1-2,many,CASSEARAGTGSSGYTF,TGTGCCAGCAGTGAAGCGCGCGCAGGGACAGGGAGTAGTGGCTACACCTTC
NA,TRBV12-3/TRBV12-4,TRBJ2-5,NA,CASSSPSGALFPEYF,TGTGCCAGCAGTTCGCCGTCGGGAGCCCTCTTCCCTGAATACTTC
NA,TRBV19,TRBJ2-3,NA,CASSESGADTQYF,TGTGCCAGTAGTGAATCGGGGGCAGATACGCAGTATTTT
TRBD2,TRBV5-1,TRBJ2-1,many,CASSLGLAGSNEQFF,TGCGCCAGCAGCTTAGGACTAGCGGGGTCCAATGAGCAGTTCTTC
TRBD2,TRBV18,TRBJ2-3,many,CASSPLASGFTDTQYF,TGTGCCAGCTCACCGTTGGCTAGCGGATTCACAGATACGCAGTATTTT
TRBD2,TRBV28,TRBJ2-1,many,CASGSGYEQFF,TGTGCCAGCGGTAGCGGGTATGAGCAGTTCTTC
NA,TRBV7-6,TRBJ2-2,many,CASSRQTGELFF,TGTGCCAGCAGCCGACAGACCGGGGAGCTGTTTTTT
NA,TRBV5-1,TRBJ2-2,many,CASSGAGVQTGELFF,TGCGCCAGCAGTGGAGCGGGCGTGCAAACCGGGGAGCTGTTTTTT
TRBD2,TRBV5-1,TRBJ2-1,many,CASSLVASGRPSFEQFF,TGCGCCAGCAGCTTGGTCGCTAGCGGGAGGCCCTCCTTTGAGCAGTTCTTC
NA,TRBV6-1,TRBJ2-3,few,CASSSMESDTQYF,TGTGCCAGCAGCTCGATGGAATCAGATACGCAGTATTTT
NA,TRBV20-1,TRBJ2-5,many,CSASNLRSILQETQYF,TGCAGTGCTTCCAACCTGAGGTCAATCCTCCAAGAGACCCAGTACTTC
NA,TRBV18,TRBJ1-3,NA,CASSPLVLQGRVSGNTIYF,TGTGCCAGCTCACCACTTGTGCTCCAGGGGCGCGTCTCTGGAAACACCATATATTTT
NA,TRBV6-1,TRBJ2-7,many,CASSPRLREQYF,TGTGCCAGCAGTCCTCGACTGAGAGAGCAGTACTTC